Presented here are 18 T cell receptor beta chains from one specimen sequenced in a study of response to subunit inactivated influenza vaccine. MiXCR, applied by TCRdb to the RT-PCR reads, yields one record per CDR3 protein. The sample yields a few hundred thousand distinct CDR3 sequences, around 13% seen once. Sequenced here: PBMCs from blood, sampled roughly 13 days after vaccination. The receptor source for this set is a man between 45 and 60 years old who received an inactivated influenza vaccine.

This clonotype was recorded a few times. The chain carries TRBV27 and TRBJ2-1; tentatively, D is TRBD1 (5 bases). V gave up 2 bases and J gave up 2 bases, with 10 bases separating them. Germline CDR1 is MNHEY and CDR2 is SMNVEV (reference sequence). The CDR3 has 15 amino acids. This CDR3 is CASSLGQIPYNEQFF. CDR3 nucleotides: TGTGCCAGCAGTTTAGGACAAATCCCCTACAATGAGCAGTTCTTC.

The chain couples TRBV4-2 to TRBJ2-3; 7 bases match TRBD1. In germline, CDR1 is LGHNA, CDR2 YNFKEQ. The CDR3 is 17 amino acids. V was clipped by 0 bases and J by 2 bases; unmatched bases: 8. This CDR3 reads CASSQEFKGQHTDTQYF. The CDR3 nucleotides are TGTGCCAGCAGCCAAGAGTTCAAGGGACAGCACACAGATACGCAGTATTTT.

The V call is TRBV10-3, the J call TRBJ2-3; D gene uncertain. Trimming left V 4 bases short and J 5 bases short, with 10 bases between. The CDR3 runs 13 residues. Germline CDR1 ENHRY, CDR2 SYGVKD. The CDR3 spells CAISGLDKDTQYF. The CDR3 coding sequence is TGTGCCATCAGTGGTCTTGATAAAGATACGCAGTATTTT.

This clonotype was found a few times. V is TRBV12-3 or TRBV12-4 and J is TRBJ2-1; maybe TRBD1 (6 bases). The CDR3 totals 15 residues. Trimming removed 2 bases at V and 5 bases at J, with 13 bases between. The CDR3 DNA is TGTGCCAGCAGTTTACTCTGGGGGCAGGACAATGAGCAGTTCTTC. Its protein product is CASSLLWGQDNEQFF.

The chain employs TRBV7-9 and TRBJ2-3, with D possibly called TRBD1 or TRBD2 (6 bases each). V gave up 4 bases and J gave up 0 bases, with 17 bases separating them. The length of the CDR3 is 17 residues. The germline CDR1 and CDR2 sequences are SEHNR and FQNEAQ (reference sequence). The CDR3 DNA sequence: TGTGCCAGCAGCTCCAACCGGGGGCCCCTCAGCACAGATACGCAGTATTTT. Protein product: CASSSNRGPLSTDTQYF.

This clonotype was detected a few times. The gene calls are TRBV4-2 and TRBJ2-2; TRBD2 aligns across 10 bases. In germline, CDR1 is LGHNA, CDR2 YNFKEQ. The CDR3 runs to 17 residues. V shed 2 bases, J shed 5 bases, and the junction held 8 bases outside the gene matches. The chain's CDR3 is CASSQLAGGRVTGELFF. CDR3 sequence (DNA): TGTGCCAGCAGCCAATTAGCGGGAGGAAGGGTGACCGGGGAGCTGTTTTTT.

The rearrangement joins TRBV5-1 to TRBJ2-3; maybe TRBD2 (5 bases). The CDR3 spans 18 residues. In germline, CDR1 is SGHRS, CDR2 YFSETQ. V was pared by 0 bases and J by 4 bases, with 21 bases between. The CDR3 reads CASSLANLRLALPDTQYF. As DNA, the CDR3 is TGCGCCAGCAGCTTGGCCAATTTACGGCTAGCTCTCCCAGATACGCAGTATTTT.

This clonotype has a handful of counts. CDR3 bases: TGTGCCAGCAGCTTAACCCTGGGACTCTCTTCCTACAATGAGCAGTTCTTC. Encoded protein: CASSLTLGLSSYNEQFF. This sequence joins TRBV7-2 and TRBJ2-1, with D tentatively TRBD2 (6 bases). The CDR3 is 17 residues long. V shed 2 bases and J shed 1 base, with 15 bases lying between them. The germline V gene encodes CDR1 SGHTA and CDR2 FQGNSA.

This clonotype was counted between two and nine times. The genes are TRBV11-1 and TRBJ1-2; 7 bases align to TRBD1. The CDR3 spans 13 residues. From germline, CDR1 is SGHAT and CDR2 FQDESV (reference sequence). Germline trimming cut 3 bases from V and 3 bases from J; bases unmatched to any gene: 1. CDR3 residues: CASSFDRDYGYTF. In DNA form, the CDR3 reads TGTGCCAGCAGCTTCGACAGGGACTATGGCTACACCTTC.

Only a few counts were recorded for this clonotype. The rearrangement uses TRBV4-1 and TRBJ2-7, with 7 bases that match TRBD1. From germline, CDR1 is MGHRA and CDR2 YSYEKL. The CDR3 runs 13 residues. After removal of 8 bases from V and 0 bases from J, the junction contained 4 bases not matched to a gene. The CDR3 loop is CASGQVNSYEQYF. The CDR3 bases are TGCGCCAGCGGACAGGTTAACTCCTACGAGCAGTACTTC.

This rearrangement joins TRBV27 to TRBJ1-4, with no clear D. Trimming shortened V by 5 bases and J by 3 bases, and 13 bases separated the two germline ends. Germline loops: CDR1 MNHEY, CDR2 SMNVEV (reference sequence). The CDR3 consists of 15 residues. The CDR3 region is CASSTRGGSNEKLFF. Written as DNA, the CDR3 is TGTGCCAGCAGTACGCGGGGAGGATCTAATGAAAAACTGTTTTTT.

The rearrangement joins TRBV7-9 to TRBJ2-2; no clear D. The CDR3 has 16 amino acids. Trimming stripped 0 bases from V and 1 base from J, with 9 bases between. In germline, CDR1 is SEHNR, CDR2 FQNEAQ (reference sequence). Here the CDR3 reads CASSLAPGLNTGELFF. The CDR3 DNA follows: TGTGCCAGCAGCTTAGCCCCAGGATTGAACACCGGGGAGCTGTTTTTT.

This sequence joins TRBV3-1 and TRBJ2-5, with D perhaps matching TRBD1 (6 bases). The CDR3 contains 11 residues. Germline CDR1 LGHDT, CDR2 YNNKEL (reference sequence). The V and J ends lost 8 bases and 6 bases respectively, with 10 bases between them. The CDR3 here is CASGTGKTQYF. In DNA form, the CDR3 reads TGTGCCAGCGGAACAGGGAAGACCCAGTACTTC.

DNA for the CDR3: TGCAGTGCTAGACTCGGAGGGTCAGATACGCAGTATTTT. It yields the protein CSARLGGSDTQYF. V is TRBV20-1 and J is TRBJ2-3; D perhaps matches TRBD2 (6 bases). Deletions cut 2 bases from V and 4 bases from J, with 10 bases between. The CDR3 extends over 13 amino acids. Germline V gene lookup returns CDR1 DFQATT and CDR2 SNEGSKA (reference sequence).

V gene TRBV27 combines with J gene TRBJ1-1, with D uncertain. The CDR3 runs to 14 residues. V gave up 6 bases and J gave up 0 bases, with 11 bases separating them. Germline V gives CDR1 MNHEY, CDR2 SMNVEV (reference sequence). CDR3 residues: CASSRTVMNTEAFF. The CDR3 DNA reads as TGTGCCAGCAGCCGCACTGTAATGAACACTGAAGCTTTCTTT.

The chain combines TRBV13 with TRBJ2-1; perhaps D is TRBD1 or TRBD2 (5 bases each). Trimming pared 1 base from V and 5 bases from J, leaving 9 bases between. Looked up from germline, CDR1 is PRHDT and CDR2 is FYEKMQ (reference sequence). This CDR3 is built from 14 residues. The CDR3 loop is CASSLVGPDNEQFF. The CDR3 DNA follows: TGTGCCAGCAGCTTAGTGGGACCAGACAATGAGCAGTTCTTC.

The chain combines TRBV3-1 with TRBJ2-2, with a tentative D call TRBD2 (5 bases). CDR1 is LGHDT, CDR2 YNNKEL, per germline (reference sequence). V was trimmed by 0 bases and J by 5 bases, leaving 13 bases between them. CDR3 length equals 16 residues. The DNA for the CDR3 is TGTGCCAGCAGCCAAGACCGGATAAGGAGGACCGGGGAGCTGTTTTTT. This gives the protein CASSQDRIRRTGELFF.

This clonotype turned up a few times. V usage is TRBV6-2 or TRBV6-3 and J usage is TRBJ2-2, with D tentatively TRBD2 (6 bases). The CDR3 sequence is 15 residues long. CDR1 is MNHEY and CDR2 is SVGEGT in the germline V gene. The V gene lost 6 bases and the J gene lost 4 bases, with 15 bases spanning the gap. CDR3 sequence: CASSKEGTGTGELFF. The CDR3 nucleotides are TGTGCCAGCAGCAAGGAGGGTACGGGCACCGGGGAGCTGTTTTTT.